This entry concerns a single T cell receptor (beta chain). This clonotype was counted many times. Its binding antigen is unknown. No much larger clonotype is one base removed from it; base qualities were not supplied. Libraries were constructed by 5' RACE. TCRdb records NextSeq 500 as the sequencer. In the TCR library protocol, unique molecular identifiers were attached to individual cDNA molecules to correct for PCR bias and sequencing error. Sequencing covered both TCR alpha and beta chains, and within each sample the abundances of alpha and beta sequences were tightly co-correlated. Per the source publication's procedure: V gene, J gene and CDR3 annotation of TCR sequences was performed with Decombinator V4. TCRs were defined as expanded if a significant change between any two time points was detected under a Poisson model with p below 0.0001. TCR abundances were normalised to the total number of TCRs sequenced per sample and were expressed as counts per million. TRAV1-2 paired with TRAJ12, TRAJ20 or TRAJ33 defined MAIT TCRs, while TRAV10 paired with TRAJ18 defined iNKT TCRs. VDJdb, accessed 1 November 2021, was searched for CMV, EBV and SARS-CoV-2 annotated TCRs, with TCRs annotated for multiple antigens excluded. Starting from the raw public reads, TCRdb applied fastp trimming at Q25, assembled clones with MiXCR and retained in-frame beta chains. One record per CDR3 amino acid sequence lists the most common genes and DNA. The V and J calls follow TCRdb's processing rather than the paper's. The table for this sample lists about 60,000 distinct CDR3 sequences; approximately 11% of them were counted only once. The ten largest clones take up 8% to 10% of the sample.

This record comes from a study of early T cells in non-severe SARS-CoV-2 infection (dated by TCRdb to about 2021). For the wider study: TCR sequencing used bulk RNA from unsorted whole blood, so alpha and beta chains could not be paired. Paper-wide results and their limitations: VDJdb matching was skewed toward anti-spike CD8 responses and likely underestimated virus-specific expansions by missing private and CD4 specificities.

The germline V gene (reference sequence) supplies CDR1 DFQATT and CDR2 SNEGSKA. There are 14 amino acids in the CDR3, from cysteine to phenylalanine inclusive. Solely the CDR3 DNA is kept, with 42 bases framed from the first base. Cut back by 0 bases and 1 base, the V and J ends lie 10 bases apart. Set within a cohort of healthcare workers in London, UK, this nested case-control study involved weekly PCR testing of nasopharyngeal swabs along with blood sampling. Between 23 and 31 March 2020, the week of the UK lockdown, healthcare workers were enrolled and then followed up weekly for as long as 16 weeks.

The receptor was isolated from an adult who was a healthcare worker with PCR-confirmed SARS-CoV-2 infection or an uninfected control (not recorded which). Source material: whole blood. The chain is encoded by TRBV20-1 joined to TRBJ2-7; no D gene call is confident. This receptor has the CDR3 CSARDPGRSYEQYF. The nucleotide sequence reads as follows: TGCAGTGCTAGAGATCCGGGCAGATCCTACGAGCAGTACTTC.